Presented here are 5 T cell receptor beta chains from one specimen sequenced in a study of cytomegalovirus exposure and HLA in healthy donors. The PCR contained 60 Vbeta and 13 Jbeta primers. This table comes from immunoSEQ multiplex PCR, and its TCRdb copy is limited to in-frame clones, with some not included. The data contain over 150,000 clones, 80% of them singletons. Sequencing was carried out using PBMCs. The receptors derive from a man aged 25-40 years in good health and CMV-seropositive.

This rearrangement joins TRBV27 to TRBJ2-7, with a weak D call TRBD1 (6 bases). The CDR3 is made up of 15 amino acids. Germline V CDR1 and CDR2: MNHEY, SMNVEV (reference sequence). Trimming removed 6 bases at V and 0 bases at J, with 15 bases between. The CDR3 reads CASSAFPDSSYEQYF. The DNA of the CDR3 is TGTGCCAGCAGCGCTTTTCCGGACAGCTCCTACGAGCAGTACTTC.

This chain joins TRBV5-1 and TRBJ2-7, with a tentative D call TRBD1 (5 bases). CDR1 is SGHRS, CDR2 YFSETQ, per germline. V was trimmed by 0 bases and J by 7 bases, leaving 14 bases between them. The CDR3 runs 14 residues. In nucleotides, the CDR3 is TGCGCCAGCAGCTTGGCTTCCAGGGTGGGAGAGCAGTACTTC. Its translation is CASSLASRVGEQYF.

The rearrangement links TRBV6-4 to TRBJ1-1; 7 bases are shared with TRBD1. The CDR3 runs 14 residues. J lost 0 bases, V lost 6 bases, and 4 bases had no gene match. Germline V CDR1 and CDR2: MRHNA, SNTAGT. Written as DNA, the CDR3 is TGTGCCAGCAGAAGGACAGGTCTGAACACTGAAGCTTTCTTT. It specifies CASRRTGLNTEAFF.

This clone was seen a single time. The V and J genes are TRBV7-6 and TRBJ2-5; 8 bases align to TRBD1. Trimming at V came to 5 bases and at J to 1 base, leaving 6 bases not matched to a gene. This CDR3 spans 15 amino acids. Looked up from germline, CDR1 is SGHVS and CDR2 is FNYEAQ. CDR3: CASSRLRGPQETQYF. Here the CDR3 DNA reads TGTGCCAGCAGCCGCCTCAGGGGGCCCCAAGAGACCCAGTACTTC. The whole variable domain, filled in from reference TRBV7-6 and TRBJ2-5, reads GAGVSQSPRYKVTKRGQDVALRCDPISGHVSLYWYRQALGQGPEFLTYFNYEAQQDKSGLPNDRFSAERPEGSISTLTIQRTEQRDSAMYRCASSRLRGPQETQYFGPGTRLLVL.

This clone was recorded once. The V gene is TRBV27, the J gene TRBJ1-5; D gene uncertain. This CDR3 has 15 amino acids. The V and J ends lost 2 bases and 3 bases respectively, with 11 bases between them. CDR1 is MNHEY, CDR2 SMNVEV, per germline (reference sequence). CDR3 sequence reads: CASSLGGGHNQPQHF. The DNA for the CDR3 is TGTGCCAGCAGTTTAGGTGGCGGTCACAATCAGCCCCAGCATTTT.